The rows below give T cell receptor beta chains drawn from one sample of a study of blood T cell repertoires in COVID-19. Clones were sequenced by immunoSEQ multiplex PCR, and TCRdb holds only the in-frame ones, with some missing. In the table there are 110,000 to 150,000 clones, 75% to 90% of which are singletons. Sequencing used peripheral blood. The origin of the receptors is a woman between 50 and 59 years old with acute or convalescent COVID-19. Both conserved end residues are part of each CDR3. The order of the fields is J gene, clone size, D gene, V gene, CDR3 protein, CDR3 DNA. D genes are given only for firm matches. Some rows mark clone size as missing; the rest say once, few, many or name a class of expanded clone.

j_gene: TRBJ2-3; abundance: -; d_gene: -; v_gene: TRBV4-1; CDR3aa: CASSLEKIAGSSTDTQYF; CDR3nt: TGCGCCAGCAGCCTAGAAAAGATAGCCGGGAGCAGCACAGATACGCAGTATTTT
j_gene: TRBJ2-1; abundance: -; d_gene: -; v_gene: TRBV9; CDR3aa: CASSVEWTDYNEQFF; CDR3nt: TGTGCCAGCAGCGTAGAATGGACAGACTACAATGAGCAGTTCTTC
j_gene: TRBJ1-1; abundance: -; d_gene: TRBD1; v_gene: TRBV15; CDR3aa: CATSPRDSPGDTEAFF; CDR3nt: TGTGCCACCAGCCCTCGGGACAGCCCGGGGGACACTGAAGCTTTCTTT
j_gene: TRBJ1-3; abundance: -; d_gene: -; v_gene: TRBV11-3; CDR3aa: CASSLAGVGNTIYF; CDR3nt: TGTGCCAGCAGCTTAGCAGGGGTTGGAAACACCATATATTTT
j_gene: TRBJ2-7; abundance: -; d_gene: -; v_gene: TRBV6-6; CDR3aa: CASSYIGGNEQYF; CDR3nt: TGTGCCAGCAGTTATATAGGCGGGAACGAGCAGTACTTC
j_gene: TRBJ1-5; abundance: -; d_gene: -; v_gene: TRBV6-5; CDR3aa: CASSLLAGNQPQHF; CDR3nt: TGTGCCAGCAGCCTATTGGCAGGAAATCAGCCCCAGCATTTT
j_gene: TRBJ1-5; abundance: -; d_gene: -; v_gene: TRBV2; CDR3aa: CASSVGGNQPQHF; CDR3nt: TGTGCCAGCAGTGTCGGAGGAAATCAGCCCCAGCATTTT
j_gene: TRBJ2-2; abundance: -; d_gene: -; v_gene: TRBV19; CDR3aa: CASSAGLTGELFF; CDR3nt: TGTGCCAGTAGTGCTGGACTCACCGGGGAGCTGTTTTTT
j_gene: TRBJ2-3; abundance: -; d_gene: -; v_gene: TRBV27; CDR3aa: CASSSDSPLDTQYF; CDR3nt: TGTGCCAGCAGTTCGGACAGTCCGTTAGATACGCAGTATTTT
j_gene: TRBJ2-1; abundance: -; d_gene: TRBD2; v_gene: TRBV10-3; CDR3aa: CAITGGRAIDEQFF; CDR3nt: TGTGCCATCACGGGCGGGAGGGCAATCGATGAGCAGTTCTTC
j_gene: TRBJ1-2; abundance: once; d_gene: TRBD1; v_gene: TRBV2; CDR3aa: CASRQGGGLRGYTF; CDR3nt: TGTGCCAGCAGGCAAGGGGGCGGGTTGAGGGGCTACACCTTC
j_gene: TRBJ1-5; abundance: -; d_gene: -; v_gene: TRBV20-1; CDR3aa: CSASAGVDQPQHF; CDR3nt: TGCAGTGCTAGTGCTGGAGTTGATCAGCCCCAGCATTTT
j_gene: TRBJ1-6; abundance: few; d_gene: TRBD1; v_gene: TRBV7-9; CDR3aa: CASSLGQGVYYSPLHF; CDR3nt: TGTGCCAGCAGCTTGGGACAGGGAGTTTATTATTCACCCCTCCACTTT
j_gene: TRBJ2-2; abundance: -; d_gene: -; v_gene: TRBV5-1; CDR3aa: CASSFPRQGELFF; CDR3nt: TGCGCCAGCAGCTTCCCCAGGCAAGGAGAGCTGTTTTTT
j_gene: TRBJ2-1; abundance: -; d_gene: -; v_gene: TRBV7-6; CDR3aa: CASSSGVGADEQFF; CDR3nt: TGTGCCAGCAGCTCCGGAGTGGGGGCGGATGAGCAGTTCTTC
j_gene: TRBJ1-5; abundance: -; d_gene: TRBD1; v_gene: TRBV6-5; CDR3aa: CASRVTGDQPQHF; CDR3nt: TGTGCCAGCAGAGTTACAGGGGATCAGCCCCAGCATTTT
j_gene: TRBJ2-7; abundance: -; d_gene: TRBD2; v_gene: TRBV9; CDR3aa: CASSPRLAGDYEQYF; CDR3nt: TGTGCCAGCAGCCCTCGACTAGCGGGGGACTACGAGCAGTACTTC
j_gene: TRBJ2-2; abundance: medium-sized; d_gene: TRBD1; v_gene: TRBV3-1/TRBV3-2; CDR3aa: CASSPTGNAGELFF; CDR3nt: TGTGCCAGCAGCCCGACAGGGAATGCCGGGGAGCTGTTTTTT
j_gene: TRBJ1-1; abundance: -; d_gene: TRBD1; v_gene: TRBV6-5; CDR3aa: CASSLQGARAFF; CDR3nt: TGTGCCAGCAGTCTCCAGGGGGCGCGGGCTTTCTTT
j_gene: TRBJ1-1; abundance: once; d_gene: -; v_gene: TRBV18; CDR3aa: CASSPGADTEAFF; CDR3nt: TGTGCCAGCTCACCAGGGGCTGACACTGAAGCTTTCTTT
j_gene: TRBJ2-1; abundance: -; d_gene: -; v_gene: TRBV5-1; CDR3aa: CASSITREHEQFF; CDR3nt: TGCGCCAGCAGCATAACTAGAGAACATGAGCAGTTCTTC
j_gene: TRBJ2-7; abundance: -; d_gene: TRBD1; v_gene: TRBV5-6; CDR3aa: CASSFWLWGQGITYEQYF; CDR3nt: TGTGCCAGCAGCTTTTGGTTGTGGGGACAGGGGATAACCTACGAGCAGTACTTC
j_gene: TRBJ2-1; abundance: few; d_gene: TRBD1; v_gene: TRBV3-1/TRBV3-2; CDR3aa: CASSHARDRGRNEQFF; CDR3nt: TGTGCCAGCAGCCACGCCCGGGACAGGGGGCGAAATGAGCAGTTCTTC
j_gene: TRBJ1-2; abundance: -; d_gene: TRBD1; v_gene: TRBV30; CDR3aa: CAWARDSGFGYTF; CDR3nt: TGTGCCTGGGCCCGGGACAGTGGTTTTGGCTACACCTTC
j_gene: TRBJ1-2; abundance: -; d_gene: -; v_gene: TRBV3-1/TRBV3-2; CDR3aa: CASSQEGAAGYTF; CDR3nt: TGTGCCAGCAGCCAAGAAGGGGCGGCTGGCTACACCTTC
j_gene: TRBJ1-5; abundance: -; d_gene: -; v_gene: TRBV10-2; CDR3aa: CASSKRQDPNQPQHF; CDR3nt: TGCGCCAGCAGTAAAAGACAGGACCCCAATCAGCCCCAGCATTTT
j_gene: TRBJ2-1; abundance: -; d_gene: -; v_gene: TRBV4-1; CDR3aa: CASSQDVRSQFF; CDR3nt: TGCGCCAGCAGCCAAGATGTGAGAAGTCAGTTCTTC
j_gene: TRBJ1-1; abundance: -; d_gene: -; v_gene: TRBV7-9; CDR3aa: CASSQVAGSTEAFF; CDR3nt: TGTGCCAGCAGCCAAGTCGCAGGGTCCACTGAAGCTTTCTTT
j_gene: TRBJ1-4; abundance: -; d_gene: TRBD1; v_gene: TRBV7-6; CDR3aa: CASSASQGAGNEKLFF; CDR3nt: TGTGCCAGCAGCGCTAGCCAGGGGGCTGGGAATGAAAAACTGTTTTTT
j_gene: TRBJ2-1; abundance: -; d_gene: -; v_gene: TRBV7-9; CDR3aa: CASSPLISYNEQFF; CDR3nt: TGTGCCAGCAGCCCTCTAATCTCCTACAATGAGCAGTTCTTC
j_gene: TRBJ1-4; abundance: once; d_gene: -; v_gene: TRBV7-9; CDR3aa: CASSLVPDPNEKLFF; CDR3nt: TGTGCCAGCAGCTTAGTCCCAGATCCTAATGAAAAACTGTTTTTT
j_gene: TRBJ1-5; abundance: -; d_gene: -; v_gene: TRBV7-8; CDR3aa: CASSLNKGATTLNQPQHF; CDR3nt: TGTGCCAGCAGCTTAAATAAAGGGGCGACGACTTTAAATCAGCCCCAGCATTTT
j_gene: TRBJ1-5; abundance: -; d_gene: -; v_gene: TRBV28; CDR3aa: CASRRLLGVSNQPQHF; CDR3nt: TGTGCCAGCAGGAGACTGTTAGGAGTTAGCAATCAGCCCCAGCATTTT
j_gene: TRBJ2-1; abundance: -; d_gene: -; v_gene: TRBV5-4; CDR3aa: CASSSGNRYNEQFF; CDR3nt: TGTGCCAGCAGCTCAGGGAATCGGTACAATGAGCAGTTCTTC
j_gene: TRBJ2-2; abundance: -; d_gene: TRBD2; v_gene: TRBV7-9; CDR3aa: CASSPRYLAGENGELFF; CDR3nt: TGTGCCAGCAGCCCCCGGTACCTAGCGGGAGAGAACGGGGAGCTGTTTTTT
j_gene: TRBJ1-6; abundance: once; d_gene: -; v_gene: TRBV5-1; CDR3aa: CASSTDGGDSPLHF; CDR3nt: TGCGCCAGCAGTACCGATGGTGGAGATTCACCCCTCCACTTT
j_gene: TRBJ1-5; abundance: -; d_gene: -; v_gene: TRBV24-1; CDR3aa: CATSDLRGQPQHF; CDR3nt: TGTGCCACCAGTGACCTTCGAGGTCAGCCCCAGCATTTT
j_gene: TRBJ2-7; abundance: -; d_gene: -; v_gene: TRBV6-5; CDR3aa: CASTLGRSYEQYF; CDR3nt: TGTGCCAGCACCCTAGGGAGAAGCTACGAGCAGTACTTC
j_gene: TRBJ1-1; abundance: -; d_gene: -; v_gene: TRBV19; CDR3aa: CASSIAPTEAFF; CDR3nt: TGTGCCAGTAGTATAGCTCCGACTGAAGCTTTCTTT
j_gene: TRBJ1-1; abundance: -; d_gene: -; v_gene: TRBV15; CDR3aa: CATSTTALNTEAFF; CDR3nt: TGTGCCACCAGCACTACAGCATTGAACACTGAAGCTTTCTTT
j_gene: TRBJ2-3; abundance: -; d_gene: TRBD1; v_gene: TRBV9; CDR3aa: CASSAGQGFGVGTDTQYF; CDR3nt: TGTGCCAGCAGCGCGGGACAGGGTTTTGGAGTGGGTACAGATACGCAGTATTTT
j_gene: TRBJ2-7; abundance: few; d_gene: -; v_gene: TRBV20-1; CDR3aa: CSAKDIDEQYF; CDR3nt: TGCAGTGCCAAGGACATCGACGAGCAGTACTTC
j_gene: TRBJ1-4; abundance: -; d_gene: -; v_gene: TRBV27; CDR3aa: CASSYGGATNEKLFF; CDR3nt: TGTGCCAGCAGTTACGGAGGGGCAACTAATGAAAAACTGTTTTTT
j_gene: TRBJ1-1; abundance: -; d_gene: -; v_gene: TRBV6-5; CDR3aa: CASSKGDTNTEAFF; CDR3nt: TGTGCCAGCAGTAAGGGGGACACGAACACTGAAGCTTTCTTT
j_gene: TRBJ1-1; abundance: once; d_gene: TRBD1; v_gene: TRBV6-5; CDR3aa: CASSNHRGRVF; CDR3nt: TGTGCCAGCAGTAACCACAGGGGAAGGGTCTTT